A selection of T cell receptor beta chains follows, all from one sample in a study of blood T cell repertoires in COVID-19. Only in-frame clones appear in the TCRdb table, and some are missing; sequencing was by immunoSEQ multiplex PCR. The sample consists of tens of thousands of clones, more than 75% of them appearing once. Sequenced material: peripheral blood. These receptor sequences come from a man between 60 and 70 years old with acute or convalescent COVID-19. CDR3s include the opening cysteine and the closing phenylalanine or tryptophan. A D gene is named only where the DNA matches it firmly.

D: -; V: TRBV29-1; J: TRBJ1-1; DNA: TGCAGCGCAGGGGAGAACACTGAAGCTTTCTTT; CDR3: CSAGENTEAFF
D: -; V: TRBV7-3; J: TRBJ2-5; DNA: TGTGCCAGCAGCCCGGGATCCAATCAAGAGACCCAGTACTTC; CDR3: CASSPGSNQETQYF
D: -; V: TRBV13; J: TRBJ2-7; DNA: TGTGCCAGCAGCCAGCCACAGGGATCGACCTACGAGCAGTACTTC; CDR3: CASSQPQGSTYEQYF
D: -; V: TRBV12-2; J: TRBJ1-4; DNA: TGTGCAAGTCGCTTTCCAGGGGTCCGTGAAAAACTGTTTTTT; CDR3: CASRFPGVREKLFF
D: -; V: TRBV19; J: TRBJ1-2; DNA: TGTGCCAGTACGGAGGGGAGGTATGGCTACACCTTC; CDR3: CASTEGRYGYTF
D: TRBD1; V: TRBV19; J: TRBJ2-2; DNA: TGTGCCAGTACCGGACAGGGAGGCACCGGGGAGCTGTTTTTT; CDR3: CASTGQGGTGELFF
D: -; V: TRBV6-5; J: TRBJ2-6; DNA: TGTGCCAGCACCCCAGGGGATGGGGCCAACGTCCTGACTTTC; CDR3: CASTPGDGANVLTF
D: -; V: TRBV24-1; J: TRBJ2-3; DNA: TGTGCCACCAGTGATTTCCCGACAGATACGCAGTATTTT; CDR3: CATSDFPTDTQYF
D: -; V: TRBV5-1; J: TRBJ1-6; DNA: TGCGCCAGCAGCCGGGGGGGACAAACCTATAATTCACCCCTCCACTTT; CDR3: CASSRGGQTYNSPLHF
D: TRBD1; V: TRBV18; J: TRBJ2-7; DNA: TGTGCCAGCTCACTTCGGGACAGGGAGCAGTACTTC; CDR3: CASSLRDREQYF
D: TRBD2; V: TRBV15; J: TRBJ2-2; DNA: TGTGCCACCAGCAGCTGGACTAGCGGGGGTAACGGGGAGCTGTTTTTT; CDR3: CATSSWTSGGNGELFF
D: TRBD2; V: TRBV25-1; J: TRBJ2-3; DNA: TGTGCCAGCAGCGGGGGGTTAAGCACAGATACGCAGTATTTT; CDR3: CASSGGLSTDTQYF
D: TRBD1; V: TRBV27; J: TRBJ2-3; DNA: TGTGCCAGCAGTTTTGGGACAGGGCTAGGGGGAGATACGCAGTATTTT; CDR3: CASSFGTGLGGDTQYF